This T cell receptor beta chain was recovered during a study of shared clonotypes between healthy human individuals. TCRdb's copy holds only in-frame clones and misses some; the assay was immunoSEQ multiplex PCR. In the table there are under 600,000 clones, around 79% of which are singletons. Sequenced sample: PBMCs. The sequence derives from a woman in her thirties or forties in good health. Some clones in this sample may be carry-over from other donors' samples.

CDR3 in amino acids: CASSRISGRPGDTQYF. The CDR3 DNA reads as TGTGCCAGCAGCCGAATTAGCGGGAGGCCTGGAGATACGCAGTATTTT. This sequence joins TRBV7-6 and TRBJ2-3, with 10 bases identical to TRBD2. The germline CDR1 and CDR2 sequences are SGHVS and FNYEAQ. This CDR3 comprises 16 residues. V shed 5 bases, J shed 5 bases, and the junction held 10 bases outside the gene matches.